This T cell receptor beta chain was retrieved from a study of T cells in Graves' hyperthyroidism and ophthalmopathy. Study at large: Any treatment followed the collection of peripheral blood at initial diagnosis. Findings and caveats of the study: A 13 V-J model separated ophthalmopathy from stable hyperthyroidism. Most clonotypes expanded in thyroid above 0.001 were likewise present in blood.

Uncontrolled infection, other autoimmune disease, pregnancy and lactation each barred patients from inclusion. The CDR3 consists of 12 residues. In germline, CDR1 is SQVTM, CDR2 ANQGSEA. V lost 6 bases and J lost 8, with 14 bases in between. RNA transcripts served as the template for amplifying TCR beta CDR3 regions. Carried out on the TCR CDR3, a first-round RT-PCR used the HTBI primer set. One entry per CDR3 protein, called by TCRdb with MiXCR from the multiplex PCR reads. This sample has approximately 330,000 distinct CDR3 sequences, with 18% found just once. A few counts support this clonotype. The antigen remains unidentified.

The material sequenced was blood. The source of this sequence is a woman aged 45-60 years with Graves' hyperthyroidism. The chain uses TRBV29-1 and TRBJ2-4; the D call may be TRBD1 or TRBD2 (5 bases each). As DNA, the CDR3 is TGCAGCGTGCAGGGCGACGGGGACATTCAGTACTTC. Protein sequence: CSVQGDGDIQYF.